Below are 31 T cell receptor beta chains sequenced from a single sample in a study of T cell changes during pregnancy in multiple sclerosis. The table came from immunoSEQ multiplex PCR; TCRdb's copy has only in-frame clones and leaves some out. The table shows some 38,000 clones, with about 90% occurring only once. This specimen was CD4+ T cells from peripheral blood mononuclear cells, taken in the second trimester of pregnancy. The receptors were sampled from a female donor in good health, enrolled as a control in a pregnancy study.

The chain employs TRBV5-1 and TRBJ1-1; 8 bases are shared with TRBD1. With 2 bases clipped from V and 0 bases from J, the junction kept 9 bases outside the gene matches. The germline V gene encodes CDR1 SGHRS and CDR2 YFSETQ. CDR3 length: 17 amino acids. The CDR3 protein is CASSFRTGRSMNTEAFF. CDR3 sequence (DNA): TGCGCCAGCAGCTTTCGGACAGGGCGCTCAATGAACACTGAAGCTTTCTTT.

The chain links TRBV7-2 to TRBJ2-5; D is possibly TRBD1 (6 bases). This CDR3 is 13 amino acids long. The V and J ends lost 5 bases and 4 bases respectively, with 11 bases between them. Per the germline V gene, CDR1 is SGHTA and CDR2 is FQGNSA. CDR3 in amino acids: CASSRGSLETQYF. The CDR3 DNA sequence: TGTGCCAGCAGCAGGGGGAGTCTAGAGACCCAGTACTTC.

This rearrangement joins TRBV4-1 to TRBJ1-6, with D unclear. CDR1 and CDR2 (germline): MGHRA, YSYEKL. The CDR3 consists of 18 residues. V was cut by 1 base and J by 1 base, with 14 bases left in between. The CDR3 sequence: CASSQASQRVSYNSPLHF. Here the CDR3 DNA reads TGCGCCAGCAGCCAAGCATCTCAACGGGTATCCTATAATTCACCCCTCCACTTT.

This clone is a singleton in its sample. CDR3 in DNA: TGTGCCAGCAGCTTAACCGGGACTAGCTTTTCTTTCTTC. Translating gives CASSLTGTSFSFF. The chain combines TRBV14 with TRBJ2-1; 9 positions match TRBD2. Germline V lookup: CDR1 SGHDN, CDR2 FVKESK. This CDR3 is 13 amino acids long. Losses at the gene ends were 5 bases for V and 16 bases for J; bases not matched to a gene: 12.

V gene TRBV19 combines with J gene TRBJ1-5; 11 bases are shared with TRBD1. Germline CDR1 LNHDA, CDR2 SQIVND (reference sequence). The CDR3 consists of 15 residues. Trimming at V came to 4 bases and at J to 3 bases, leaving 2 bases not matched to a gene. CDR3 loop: CASSRGQGDNQPQHF. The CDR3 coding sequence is TGTGCCAGTAGTAGGGGACAGGGGGACAATCAGCCCCAGCATTTT.

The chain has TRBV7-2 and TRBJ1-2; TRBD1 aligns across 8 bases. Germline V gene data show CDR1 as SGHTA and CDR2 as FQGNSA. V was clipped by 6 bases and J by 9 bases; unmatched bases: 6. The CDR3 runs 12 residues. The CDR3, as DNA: TGTGCCAGCAGGTCGACAGGGGCGAGCTACACCTTC. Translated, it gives CASRSTGASYTF.

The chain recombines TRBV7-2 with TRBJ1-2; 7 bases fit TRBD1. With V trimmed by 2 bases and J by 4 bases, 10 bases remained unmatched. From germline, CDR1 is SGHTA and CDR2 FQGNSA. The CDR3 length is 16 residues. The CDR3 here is CASSLYPGTAIYGYTF. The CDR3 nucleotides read TGTGCCAGCAGCTTATATCCCGGGACAGCCATCTATGGCTACACCTTC. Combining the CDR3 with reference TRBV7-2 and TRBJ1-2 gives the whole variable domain GAGVSQSPSNKVTEKGKDVELRCDPISGHTALYWYRQSLGQGLEFLIYFQGNSAPDKSGLPSDRFSAERTGGSVSTLTIQRTQQEDSAVYLCASSLYPGTAIYGYTFGSGTRLTVV.

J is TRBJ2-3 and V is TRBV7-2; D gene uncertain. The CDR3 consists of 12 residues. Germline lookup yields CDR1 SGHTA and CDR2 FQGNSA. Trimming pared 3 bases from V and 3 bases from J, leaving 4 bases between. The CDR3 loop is CASSFSTDTQYF. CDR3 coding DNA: TGTGCCAGCAGCTTTTCAACAGATACGCAGTATTTT.

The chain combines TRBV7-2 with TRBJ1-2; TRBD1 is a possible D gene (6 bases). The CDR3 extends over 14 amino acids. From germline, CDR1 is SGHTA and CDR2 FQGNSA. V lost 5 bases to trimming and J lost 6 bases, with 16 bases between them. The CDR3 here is CASSPRGGRHGYTF. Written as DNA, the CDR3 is TGTGCCAGCAGCCCAAGGGGGGGAAGGCATGGCTACACCTTC.

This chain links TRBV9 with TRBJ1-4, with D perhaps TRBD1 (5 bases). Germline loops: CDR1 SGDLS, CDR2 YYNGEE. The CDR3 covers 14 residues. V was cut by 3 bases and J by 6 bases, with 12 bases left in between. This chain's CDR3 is CASSAERGYEKLFF. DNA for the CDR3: TGTGCCAGCAGCGCCGAAAGGGGTTATGAAAAACTGTTTTTT.

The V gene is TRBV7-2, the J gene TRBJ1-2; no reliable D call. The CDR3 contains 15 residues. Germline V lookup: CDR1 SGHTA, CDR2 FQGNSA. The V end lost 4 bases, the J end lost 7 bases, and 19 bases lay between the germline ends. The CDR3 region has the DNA TGTGCCAGCAGCTCCAGTTCCACCGGGAAGGGTGGCTACACCTTC. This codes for CASSSSSTGKGGYTF.

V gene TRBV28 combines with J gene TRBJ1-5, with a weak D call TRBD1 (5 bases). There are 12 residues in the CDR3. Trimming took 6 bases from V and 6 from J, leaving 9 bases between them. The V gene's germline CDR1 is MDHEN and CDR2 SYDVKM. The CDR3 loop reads CASSPTVQPQHF. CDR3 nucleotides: TGTGCCAGCAGCCCGACAGTTCAGCCCCAGCATTTT.

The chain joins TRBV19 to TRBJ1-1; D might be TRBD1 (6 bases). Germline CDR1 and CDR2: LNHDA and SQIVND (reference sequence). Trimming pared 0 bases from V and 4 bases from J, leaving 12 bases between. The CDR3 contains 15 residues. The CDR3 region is CASSIDFTRGTEAFF. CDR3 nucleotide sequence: TGTGCCAGTAGTATAGATTTCACCAGGGGCACTGAAGCTTTCTTT.

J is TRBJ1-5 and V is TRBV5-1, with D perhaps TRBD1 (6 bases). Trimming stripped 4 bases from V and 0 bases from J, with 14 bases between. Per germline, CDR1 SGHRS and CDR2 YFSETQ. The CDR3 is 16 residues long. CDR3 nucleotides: TGCGCCAGCAGCCCAGGACAGAGTCATAGCAATCAGCCCCAGCATTTT. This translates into CASSPGQSHSNQPQHF.

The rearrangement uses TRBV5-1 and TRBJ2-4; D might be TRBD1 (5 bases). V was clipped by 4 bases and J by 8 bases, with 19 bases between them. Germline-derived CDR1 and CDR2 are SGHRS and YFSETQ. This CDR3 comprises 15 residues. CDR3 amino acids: CASSKAIAEGDIQYF. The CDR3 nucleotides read TGCGCCAGCAGCAAAGCCATCGCTGAAGGGGACATTCAGTACTTC.

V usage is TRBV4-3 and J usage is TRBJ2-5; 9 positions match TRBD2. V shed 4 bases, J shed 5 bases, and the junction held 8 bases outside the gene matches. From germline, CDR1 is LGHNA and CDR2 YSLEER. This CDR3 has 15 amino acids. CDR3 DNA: TGCGCCAGCAGCCGTTCTAGCGGGGTGAGGGAGACCCAGTACTTC. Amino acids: CASSRSSGVRETQYF.

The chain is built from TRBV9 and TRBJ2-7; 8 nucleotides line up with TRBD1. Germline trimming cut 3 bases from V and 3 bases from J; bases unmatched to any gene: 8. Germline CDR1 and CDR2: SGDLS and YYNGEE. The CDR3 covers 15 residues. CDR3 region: CASSASSGGVYEQYF. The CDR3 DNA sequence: TGTGCCAGCAGCGCATCATCAGGGGGCGTCTACGAGCAGTACTTC.

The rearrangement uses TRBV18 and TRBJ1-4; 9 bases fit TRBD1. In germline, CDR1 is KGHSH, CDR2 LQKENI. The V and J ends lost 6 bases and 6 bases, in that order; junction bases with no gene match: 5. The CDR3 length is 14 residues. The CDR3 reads CASSGGTGYEKLFF. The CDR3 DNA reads TGTGCCAGCTCCGGCGGGACAGGGTATGAAAAACTGTTTTTT.

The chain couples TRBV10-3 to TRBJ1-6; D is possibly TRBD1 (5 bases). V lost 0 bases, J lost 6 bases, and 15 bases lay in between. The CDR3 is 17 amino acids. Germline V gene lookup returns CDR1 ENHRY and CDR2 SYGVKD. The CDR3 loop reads CAISESAPGTSNSPLHF. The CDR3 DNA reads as TGTGCCATCAGTGAGTCCGCGCCCGGGACTTCTAATTCACCCCTCCACTTT.

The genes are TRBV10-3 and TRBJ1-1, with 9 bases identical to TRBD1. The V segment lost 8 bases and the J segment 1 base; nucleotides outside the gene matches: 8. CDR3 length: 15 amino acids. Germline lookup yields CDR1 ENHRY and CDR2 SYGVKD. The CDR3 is CAILERTGANTEAFF. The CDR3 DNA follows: TGTGCCATCTTGGAGAGGACAGGGGCGAACACTGAAGCTTTCTTT.

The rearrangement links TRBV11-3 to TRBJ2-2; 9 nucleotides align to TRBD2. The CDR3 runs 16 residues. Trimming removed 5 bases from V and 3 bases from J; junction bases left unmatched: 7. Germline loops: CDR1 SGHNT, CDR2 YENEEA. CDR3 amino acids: CASSPGGLADTGELFF. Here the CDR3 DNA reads TGTGCCAGCAGCCCAGGGGGACTAGCAGACACCGGGGAGCTGTTTTTT.

The CDR3 DNA sequence: TGTGCCAGCAGCGAACCCGGGACAGTCGCTAACTATGGCTACACCTTC. Its protein product is CASSEPGTVANYGYTF. The gene calls are TRBV5-4 and TRBJ1-2, with 7 bases aligning to TRBD1. The CDR3 has 16 residues. In germline, CDR1 is SGHNT, CDR2 YYREEE (reference sequence). Germline trimming cut 4 bases from V and 0 bases from J; bases unmatched to any gene: 9.

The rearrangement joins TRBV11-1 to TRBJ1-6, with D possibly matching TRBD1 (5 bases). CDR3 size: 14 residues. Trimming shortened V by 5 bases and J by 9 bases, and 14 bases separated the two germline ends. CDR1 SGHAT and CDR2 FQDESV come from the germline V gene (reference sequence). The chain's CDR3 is CASSRGGVSSPLHF. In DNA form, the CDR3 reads TGTGCCAGCAGCCGTGGGGGGGTTAGTTCACCCCTCCACTTT.

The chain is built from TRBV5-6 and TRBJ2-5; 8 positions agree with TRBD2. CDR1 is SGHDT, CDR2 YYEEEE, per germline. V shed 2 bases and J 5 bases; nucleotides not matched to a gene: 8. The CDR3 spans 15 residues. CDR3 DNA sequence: TGTGCCAGCAGCTTTCGGGGGGGGCCGAGGGAGACCCAGTACTTC. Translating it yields CASSFRGGPRETQYF.

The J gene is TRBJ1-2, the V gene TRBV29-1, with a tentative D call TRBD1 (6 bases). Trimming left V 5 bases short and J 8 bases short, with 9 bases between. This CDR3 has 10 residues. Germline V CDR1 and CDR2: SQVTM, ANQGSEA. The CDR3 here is CSVNREGYTF. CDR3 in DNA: TGCAGCGTTAACAGGGAAGGCTACACCTTC. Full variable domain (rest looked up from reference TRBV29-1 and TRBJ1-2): SAVISQKPSRDICQRGTSLTIQCQVDSQVTMMFWYRQQPGQSLTLIATANQGSEATYESGFVIDKFPISRPNLTFSTLTVSNMSPEDSSIYLCSVNREGYTFGSGTRLTVV.

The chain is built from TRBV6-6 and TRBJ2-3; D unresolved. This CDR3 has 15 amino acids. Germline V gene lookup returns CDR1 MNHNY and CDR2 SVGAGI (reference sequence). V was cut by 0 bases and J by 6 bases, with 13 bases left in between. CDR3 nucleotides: TGTGCCAGCAGTTACTCAGTCGGCGGCGCGGATACGCAGTATTTT. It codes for CASSYSVGGADTQYF.

This CDR3 is CASSRGLPNEQFF. The CDR3 nucleotides are TGTGCCAGCAGCCGGGGACTCCCCAATGAGCAGTTCTTC. V gene TRBV11-3 combines with J gene TRBJ2-1; D is perhaps TRBD2 (6 bases). Germline assignment: CDR1 SGHNT and CDR2 YENEEA. V was cut by 5 bases and J by 6 bases, with 11 bases left in between. The CDR3 totals 13 residues.

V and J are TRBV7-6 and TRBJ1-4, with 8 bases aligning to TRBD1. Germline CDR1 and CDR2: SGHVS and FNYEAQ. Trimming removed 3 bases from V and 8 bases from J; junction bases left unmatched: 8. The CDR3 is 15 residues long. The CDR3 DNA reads TGTGCCAGCAGCTTCTCAGGGGGCATGGGCGAAAAACTGTTTTTT. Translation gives CASSFSGGMGEKLFF.

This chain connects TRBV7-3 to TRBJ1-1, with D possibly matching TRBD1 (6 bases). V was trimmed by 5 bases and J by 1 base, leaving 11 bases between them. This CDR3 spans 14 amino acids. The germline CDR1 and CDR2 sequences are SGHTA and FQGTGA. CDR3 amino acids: CASSPTGQNTEAFF. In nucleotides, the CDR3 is TGTGCCAGCAGCCCGACAGGACAGAACACTGAAGCTTTCTTT.

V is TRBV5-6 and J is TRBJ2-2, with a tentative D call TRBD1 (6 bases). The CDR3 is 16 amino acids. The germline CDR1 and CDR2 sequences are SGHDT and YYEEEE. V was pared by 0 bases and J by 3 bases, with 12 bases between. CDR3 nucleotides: TGTGCCAGCAGCTTGGTTCAGGGGTCATACACCGGGGAGCTGTTTTTT. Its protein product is CASSLVQGSYTGELFF.

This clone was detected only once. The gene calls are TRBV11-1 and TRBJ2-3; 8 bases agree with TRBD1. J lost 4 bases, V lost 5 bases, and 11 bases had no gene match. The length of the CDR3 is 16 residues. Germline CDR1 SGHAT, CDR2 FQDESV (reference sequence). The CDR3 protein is CASSPEARGLSDTQYF. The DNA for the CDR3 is TGTGCCAGCAGCCCGGAGGCCAGGGGGCTGTCAGATACGCAGTATTTT.